This passage covers 3 T cell receptor beta chains from one sample sequenced in a study of technical replicates of blood from a handful of donors. The table came from immunoSEQ multiplex PCR; TCRdb's copy has only in-frame clones and leaves some out. The sample records approximately 75,000 clones, 95% to 98% being singletons. Sequencing input: T cells isolated from PBMCs. The receptors originated from a human donor in good health.

J is TRBJ2-7 and V is TRBV5-1; TRBD1 agrees at 9 bases. CDR3 length: 18 amino acids. Germline V CDR1 and CDR2: SGHRS, YFSETQ. V lost 4 bases, J lost 0 bases, and 14 bases stayed unmatched. The CDR3 loop is CASSRGFPGTGYSYEQYF. The CDR3 coding sequence is TGCGCCAGCAGCCGCGGTTTTCCTGGGACAGGGTACTCCTACGAGCAGTACTTC.

This chain links TRBV27 with TRBJ1-5; a possible D gene is TRBD1 (6 bases). The V gene's germline CDR1 is MNHEY and CDR2 SMNVEV (reference sequence). Trimming stripped 10 bases from V and 8 bases from J, with 18 bases between. The CDR3 contains 13 residues. Written as DNA, the CDR3 is TGTGCCACCGCAGGGGTAGTTAGCGAGCCCCAGCATTTT. It is translated as CATAGVVSEPQHF.

The gene calls are TRBV4-2 and TRBJ1-1; 10 bases are a match to TRBD1. Trimming took 3 bases from V and 5 from J; bases not matched to a gene: 12. This CDR3 spans 17 amino acids. The germline V gene encodes CDR1 LGHNA and CDR2 YNFKEQ. This CDR3 reads CASSHEPLTGGKTEAFF. CDR3 nucleotides: TGTGCCAGCAGCCACGAACCGCTGACAGGGGGCAAGACTGAAGCTTTCTTT.